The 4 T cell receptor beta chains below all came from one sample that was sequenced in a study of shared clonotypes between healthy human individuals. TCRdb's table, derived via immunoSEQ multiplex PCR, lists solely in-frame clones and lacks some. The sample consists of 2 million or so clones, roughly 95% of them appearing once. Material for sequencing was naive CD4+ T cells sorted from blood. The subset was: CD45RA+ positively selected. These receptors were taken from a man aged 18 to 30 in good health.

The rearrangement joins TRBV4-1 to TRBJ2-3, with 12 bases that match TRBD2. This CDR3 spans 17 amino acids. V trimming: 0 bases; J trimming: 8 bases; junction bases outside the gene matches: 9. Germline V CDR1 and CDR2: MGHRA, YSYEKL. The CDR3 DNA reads TGCGCCAGCAGCCAAGATGGCCTAGCGGGAGGGCAAGGTACGCAGTATTTT. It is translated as CASSQDGLAGGQGTQYF.

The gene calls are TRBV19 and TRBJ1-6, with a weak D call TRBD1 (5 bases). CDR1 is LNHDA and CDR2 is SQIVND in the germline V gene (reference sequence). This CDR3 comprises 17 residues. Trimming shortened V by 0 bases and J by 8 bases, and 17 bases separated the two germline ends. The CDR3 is CASSIDLSGATDSPLHF. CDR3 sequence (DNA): TGTGCCAGTAGTATAGATCTAAGTGGGGCGACGGATTCACCCCTCCACTTT.

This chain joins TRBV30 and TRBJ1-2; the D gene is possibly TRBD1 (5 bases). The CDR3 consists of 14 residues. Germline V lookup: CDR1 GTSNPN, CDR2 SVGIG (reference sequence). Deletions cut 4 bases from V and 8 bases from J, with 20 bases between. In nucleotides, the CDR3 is TGTGCCTGGACCCCTGGGACCGGGCCCTCGGGCTACACCTTC. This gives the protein CAWTPGTGPSGYTF.

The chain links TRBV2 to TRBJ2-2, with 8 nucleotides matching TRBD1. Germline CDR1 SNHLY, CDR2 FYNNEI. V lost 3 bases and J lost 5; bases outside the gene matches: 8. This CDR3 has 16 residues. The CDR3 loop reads CASSDPTGVLTGELFF. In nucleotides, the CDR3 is TGTGCCAGCAGTGACCCGACAGGGGTGTTGACCGGGGAGCTGTTTTTT.